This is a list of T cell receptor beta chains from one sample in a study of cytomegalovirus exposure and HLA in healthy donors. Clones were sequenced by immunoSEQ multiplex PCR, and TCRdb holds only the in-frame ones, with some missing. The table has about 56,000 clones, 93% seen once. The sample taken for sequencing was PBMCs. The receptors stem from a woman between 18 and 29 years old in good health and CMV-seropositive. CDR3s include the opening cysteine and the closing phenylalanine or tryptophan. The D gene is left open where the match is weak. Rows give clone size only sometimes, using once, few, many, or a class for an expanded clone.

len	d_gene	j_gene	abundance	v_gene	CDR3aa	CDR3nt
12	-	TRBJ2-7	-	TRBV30	CAWSVAMREQYF	TGTGCCTGGAGTGTAGCCATGCGCGAGCAGTACTTC
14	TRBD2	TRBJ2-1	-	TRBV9	CASSPLGTSNEQFF	TGTGCCAGCAGCCCGCTCGGGACTAGCAATGAGCAGTTCTTC
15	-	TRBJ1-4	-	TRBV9	CASSAKGATNEKLFF	TGTGCCAGCAGCGCGAAGGGGGCAACTAATGAAAAACTGTTTTTT
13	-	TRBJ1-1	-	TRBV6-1	CASSVFGNTEAFF	TGTGCCAGCAGTGTTTTCGGGAACACTGAAGCTTTCTTT
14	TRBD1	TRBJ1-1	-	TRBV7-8	CASSFRTGNTEAFF	TGTGCCAGCAGCTTCAGGACAGGGAACACTGAAGCTTTCTTT
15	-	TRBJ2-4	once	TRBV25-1	CASSAGLQVVDIQYF	TGTGCCAGCAGTGCCGGCTTACAGGTCGTGGACATTCAGTACTTC
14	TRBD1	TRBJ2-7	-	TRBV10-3	CAISEGQGAGEQYF	TGTGCCATCAGTGAGGGACAGGGGGCGGGTGAGCAGTACTTC
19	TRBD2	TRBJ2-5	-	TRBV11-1	CASSFARTSGGAYQETQYF	TGTGCCAGCAGCTTCGCGCGAACTAGCGGGGGAGCGTACCAAGAGACCCAGTACTTC
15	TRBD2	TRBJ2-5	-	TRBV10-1	CASSFKRGGQETQYF	TGCGCCAGCAGTTTTAAGCGGGGGGGCCAGGAGACCCAGTACTTC
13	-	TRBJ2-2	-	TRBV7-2	CASSLSGGRELFF	TGTGCCAGCAGCTTATCTGGGGGCAGGGAGCTGTTTTTT
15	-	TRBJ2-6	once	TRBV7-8	CASKGTDGGANVLTF	TGTGCCAGCAAAGGGACTGATGGTGGGGCCAACGTCCTGACTTTC
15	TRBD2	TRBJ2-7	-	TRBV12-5	CASGQGLAGNHEQYF	TGTGCTAGTGGCCAGGGACTAGCGGGGAACCACGAGCAGTACTTC
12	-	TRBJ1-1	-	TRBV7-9	CASSPPGTEAFF	TGTGCCAGCAGCCCTCCAGGCACTGAAGCTTTCTTT
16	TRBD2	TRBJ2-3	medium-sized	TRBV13	CASSLGLAGVRDTQYF	TGTGCCAGCAGCTTAGGGCTAGCGGGGGTCCGGGATACGCAGTATTTT
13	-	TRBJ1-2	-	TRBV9	CASSVLANYGYTF	TGTGCCAGCAGCGTCCTAGCTAACTATGGCTACACCTTC
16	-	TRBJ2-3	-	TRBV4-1	CASSLRGPEGTDTQYF	TGCGCCAGCAGCTTAAGAGGTCCAGAAGGCACAGATACGCAGTATTTT
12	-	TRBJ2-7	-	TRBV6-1	CASTGSTYEQYF	TGTGCCAGCACAGGGTCCACCTACGAGCAGTACTTC
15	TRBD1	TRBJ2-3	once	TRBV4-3	CASSPDRGGPDTQYF	TGCGCCAGCAGCCCGGACAGGGGGGGGCCAGATACGCAGTATTTT
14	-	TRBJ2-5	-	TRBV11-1	CASSSRDGSQDQYF	TGTGCCAGCAGCTCGCGGGACGGATCACAAGACCAGTACTTC
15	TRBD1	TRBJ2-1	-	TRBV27	CASSLGTGPYNEQFF	TGTGCCAGCAGTTTGGGGACAGGGCCCTACAATGAGCAGTTCTTC
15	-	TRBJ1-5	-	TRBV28	CASSLDRRGNQPQHF	TGTGCCAGCAGTTTAGACCGCAGGGGCAATCAGCCCCAGCATTTT
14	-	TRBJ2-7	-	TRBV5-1	CARRGTGTEYEQYF	TGCGCCAGAAGGGGGACGGGTACGGAGTACGAGCAGTACTTC
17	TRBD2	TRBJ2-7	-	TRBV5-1	CASSIEPAGFFSYEQYF	TGCGCCAGCAGCATAGAGCCAGCGGGATTCTTCTCCTACGAGCAGTACTTC
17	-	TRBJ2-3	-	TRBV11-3	CASSRSNRVMGTDTQYF	TGTGCCAGCAGCCGATCGAACAGGGTAATGGGCACAGATACGCAGTATTTT
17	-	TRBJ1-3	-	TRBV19	CASSKNRDTSSGNTIYF	TGTGCCAGTAGTAAAAACCGGGACACATCCTCTGGAAACACCATATATTTT
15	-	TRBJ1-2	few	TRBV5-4	CASSLRGARGFGYTF	TGTGCCAGCAGCTTGCGGGGGGCGCGGGGATTCGGCTACACCTTC
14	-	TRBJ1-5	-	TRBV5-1	CASSWMGGGQPQHF	TGCGCCAGCAGCTGGATGGGTGGAGGACAGCCCCAGCATTTT
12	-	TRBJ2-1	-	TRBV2	CASTGSYNEQFF	TGTGCCAGCACAGGATCGTACAATGAGCAGTTCTTC
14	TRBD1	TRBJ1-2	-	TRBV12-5	CASGLDRGIDGYTF	TGTGCTAGTGGTTTGGACAGGGGAATAGATGGCTACACCTTC
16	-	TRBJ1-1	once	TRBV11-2	CASRPPIGRGNTEAFF	TGTGCCAGCAGGCCACCTATCGGGCGGGGGAACACTGAAGCTTTCTTT
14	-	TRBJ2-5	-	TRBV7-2	CASSFLGSAETQYF	TGTGCCAGCAGCTTTCTTGGGAGCGCAGAGACCCAGTACTTC
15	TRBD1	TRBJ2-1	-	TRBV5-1	CASSWAGQGVNEQFF	TGCGCCAGCAGCTGGGCGGGACAGGGAGTAAATGAGCAGTTCTTC
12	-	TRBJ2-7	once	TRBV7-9	CASSLRGYEQYF	TGTGCCAGCAGCTTAAGGGGATACGAGCAGTACTTC
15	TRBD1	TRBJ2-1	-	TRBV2	CASSADRGSYNEQFF	TGTGCCAGCAGTGCCGACAGGGGATCCTACAATGAGCAGTTCTTC
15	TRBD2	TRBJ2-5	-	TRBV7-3	CASSVTSGWQETQYF	TGTGCCAGCAGCGTGACTAGCGGGTGGCAAGAGACCCAGTACTTC
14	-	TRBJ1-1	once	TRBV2	CASSEEGGASEAFF	TGTGCCAGCAGTGAAGAGGGGGGGGCATCTGAAGCTTTCTTT
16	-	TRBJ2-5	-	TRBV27	CASSPYGQIAAETQYF	TGTGCCAGCAGTCCCTACGGACAGATCGCGGCAGAGACCCAGTACTTC
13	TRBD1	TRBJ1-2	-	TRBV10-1	CASSAGTAGGYTF	TGCGCCAGCAGTGCCGGGACAGCTGGGGGCTACACCTTC
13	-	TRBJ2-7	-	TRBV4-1	CASSLRMGLEQYF	TGCGCCAGCAGCCTACGGATGGGCTTAGAGCAGTACTTC
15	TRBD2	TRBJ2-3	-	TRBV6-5	CASSPTSGVSDTQYF	TGTGCCAGCAGTCCCACTAGCGGGGTCAGCGATACGCAGTATTTT
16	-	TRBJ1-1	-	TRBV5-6	CASSLNVGTTNTEAFF	TGTGCCAGCAGCCTTAACGTCGGGACAACGAACACTGAAGCTTTCTTT
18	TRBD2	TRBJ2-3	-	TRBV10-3	CAISAQGFSGGRTDTQYF	TGTGCCATCAGCGCCCAAGGCTTCAGCGGGGGCCGCACAGATACGCAGTATTTT
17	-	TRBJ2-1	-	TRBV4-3	CASSQELSSLNYNEQFF	TGCGCCAGCAGCCAAGAGCTGTCTAGCTTAAATTACAATGAGCAGTTCTTC
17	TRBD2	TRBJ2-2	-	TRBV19	CASSTRTSGATTGELFF	TGTGCCAGTAGTACCCGGACTAGCGGGGCCACCACCGGGGAGCTGTTTTTT
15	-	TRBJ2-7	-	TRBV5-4	CASSQGHPSSYEQYF	TGTGCCAGCAGCCAGGGACACCCGAGCTCCTACGAGCAGTACTTC
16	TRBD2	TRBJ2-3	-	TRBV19	CASSIWRGSSTDTQYF	TGTGCCAGTAGTATTTGGCGGGGGAGTAGCACAGATACGCAGTATTTT
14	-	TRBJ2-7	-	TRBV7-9	CASSPHPGSYEQYF	TGTGCCAGCAGCCCCCATCCGGGCTCCTACGAGCAGTACTTC
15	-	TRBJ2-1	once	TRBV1	CTTKWGGGAYNEQFF	-
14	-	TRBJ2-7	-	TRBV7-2	CASSVQGADHEQYF	TGTGCCAGCAGCGTACAGGGAGCGGACCACGAGCAGTACTTC
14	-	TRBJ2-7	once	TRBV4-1	CASSQGDSSYEQYF	TGCGCCAGCAGCCAGGGGGACTCATCCTACGAGCAGTACTTC
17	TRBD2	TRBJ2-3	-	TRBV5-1	CASSSPGLAGATDTQYF	TGCGCCAGCAGCTCTCCAGGACTAGCGGGGGCGACAGATACGCAGTATTTT
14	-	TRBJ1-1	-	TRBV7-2	CASSLDWLNTEAFF	TGTGCCAGCAGCTTAGATTGGCTGAACACTGAAGCTTTCTTT
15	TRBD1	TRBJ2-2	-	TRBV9	CASSDGTVNTGELFF	TGTGCCAGCAGCGACGGGACAGTTAACACCGGGGAGCTGTTTTTT
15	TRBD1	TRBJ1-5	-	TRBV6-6	CASRPGQHSNQPQHF	TGTGCCAGCAGACCGGGACAGCATAGCAATCAGCCCCAGCATTTT
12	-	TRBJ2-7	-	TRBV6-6	CASAAGSYEQYF	TGTGCCAGCGCGGCGGGATCCTACGAGCAGTACTTC
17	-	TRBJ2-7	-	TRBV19	CASSIDLQQGGSYEQYF	TGTGCCAGTAGTATAGATCTACAGCAGGGAGGATCCTACGAGCAGTACTTC
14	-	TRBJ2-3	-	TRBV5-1	CASSLDLPEDTQYF	TGCGCCAGCAGCTTGGACCTACCCGAGGATACGCAGTATTTT